The 27 T cell receptor beta chains below come from one sample, sequenced in a study of cytomegalovirus exposure and HLA in healthy donors. The PCR employed 60 Vbeta primers together with 13 Jbeta primers. Method: immunoSEQ multiplex PCR; TCRdb's copy keeps in-frame clones and lacks some. The sample records 95,000 to 150,000 clones, around 80% being singletons. Material for sequencing was PBMCs. The source is a young woman in good health and CMV-seronegative.

The chain has TRBV18 and TRBJ2-5, with D maybe TRBD2 (6 bases). Germline V gene sequence: CDR1 KGHSH, CDR2 LQKENI. The CDR3 extends over 14 amino acids. Trimming cost V 0 bases and J 4 bases, with 9 bases left between them. DNA of the CDR3: TGTGCCAGCTCACCACCGGCGGGACGAGAGACCCAGTACTTC. Amino acid sequence: CASSPPAGRETQYF. Looking up the rest from reference TRBV18 and TRBJ2-5 gives the full variable domain: NAGVMQNPRHLVRRRGQEARLRCSPMKGHSHVYWYRQLPEEGLKFMVYLQKENIIDESGMPKERFSAEFPKEGPSILRIQQVVRGDSAAYFCASSPPAGRETQYFGPGTRLLVL.

This chain joins TRBV7-2 and TRBJ2-1, with TRBD2 matching over 12 bases. Germline CDR1 SGHTA, CDR2 FQGNSA. The CDR3 loop spans 15 amino acids. V shed 4 bases, J shed 5 bases, and the junction held 3 bases outside the gene matches. CDR3 in amino acids: CASSSLAGGDNEQFF. DNA for the CDR3: TGTGCCAGCAGCTCCCTAGCGGGAGGGGACAATGAGCAGTTCTTC.

The rearrangement links TRBV7-3 to TRBJ2-3; TRBD2 matches at 8 bases. Germline V lookup: CDR1 SGHTA, CDR2 FQGTGA. J gave up 2 bases and V 8 bases, and 6 bases lay outside the gene matches. The CDR3 length is 14 residues. The DNA for the CDR3 is TGTGCCAGCGCTTTAGCGGGGCCCACAGATACGCAGTATTTT. Its translation is CASALAGPTDTQYF. The whole variable domain, filled in from reference TRBV7-3 and TRBJ2-3, reads GAGVSQTPSNKVTEKGKYVELRCDPISGHTALYWYRQSLGQGPEFLIYFQGTGAADDSGLPNDRFFAVRPEGSVSTLKIQRTERGDSAVYLCASALAGPTDTQYFGPGTRLTVL.

V and J are TRBV19 and TRBJ1-1; D is ambiguous. Germline assignment: CDR1 LNHDA and CDR2 SQIVND (reference sequence). The length of the CDR3 is 14 residues. Trimming pared 5 bases from V and 2 bases from J, leaving 12 bases between. The CDR3 nucleotides are TGTGCCAGTAGTTTGCCAGGCTACAACACTGAAGCTTTCTTT. It yields the protein CASSLPGYNTEAFF.

This clone came up once. This sequence joins TRBV20-1 and TRBJ1-2; 7 bases agree with TRBD1. CDR1 DFQATT and CDR2 SNEGSKA come from the germline V gene (reference sequence). Losses at the gene ends were 5 bases for V and 4 bases for J; bases not matched to a gene: 1. CDR3 size: 11 residues. The CDR3 loop is CSAWDSYGYTF. DNA for the CDR3: TGCAGTGCTTGGGACAGCTATGGCTACACCTTC.

This CDR3 reads CASSQSGKSGLREQYF. The CDR3 DNA is TGCGCCAGCAGCCAATCGGGGAAAAGCGGACTACGAGAGCAGTACTTC. The rearrangement links TRBV4-1 to TRBJ2-7, with D tentatively TRBD2 (6 bases). V was pared by 2 bases and J by 7 bases, with 21 bases between. Germline values: CDR1 MGHRA, CDR2 YSYEKL. The CDR3 is made up of 16 amino acids.

The V gene is TRBV5-6, the J gene TRBJ2-3; 8 nucleotides align to TRBD1. The ends lost 3 bases at V and 5 bases at J; junction bases unmatched: 5. CDR3 length: 14 amino acids. In germline, CDR1 is SGHDT, CDR2 YYEEEE. CDR3 amino acids: CASSWGQVQDTQYF. The CDR3 region has the DNA TGTGCCAGCAGCTGGGGACAGGTACAAGATACGCAGTATTTT.

CDR3 nucleotide sequence: TGTGCCAGCAGCCAAGGTTTCGGAGATGAGCAGTTCTTC. It encodes CASSQGFGDEQFF. The V call is TRBV4-2, the J call TRBJ2-1; no firm D call. V was pared by 1 base and J by 8 bases, with 9 bases between. Germline-derived CDR1 and CDR2 are LGHNA and YNFKEQ. This CDR3 has 13 amino acids.

The chain combines TRBV12-5 with TRBJ1-5, with D possibly being TRBD1 (5 bases). Germline CDR1 is LGHNT and CDR2 is FRNRAP. This CDR3 has 13 residues. Deletions cut 2 bases from V and 6 bases from J, with 8 bases between. The DNA of the CDR3 is TGTGCTAGTGGTTTGCAAGGGGCTCAGCCCCAGCATTTT. It specifies CASGLQGAQPQHF.

The chain employs TRBV5-1 and TRBJ2-5; 9 positions match TRBD2. The J call may not be correct, given that the DNA end is closer to TRBJ2-7. The germline CDR1 and CDR2 sequences are SGHRS and YFSETQ. The CDR3 contains 17 residues. Here the CDR3 DNA reads TGCGCCAGCAGTTCAGCGGGACTAGCCGTTCACTCCTACGAGCAGTACTTC. Protein sequence: CASSSAGLAVHSYEQYF.

The V gene is TRBV30, the J gene TRBJ2-1; 8 nucleotides match TRBD1. This CDR3 region has 13 residues. From germline, CDR1 is GTSNPN and CDR2 SVGIG (reference sequence). The trim removed 2 bases at V and 9 bases at J, leaving 6 bases unmatched. CDR3 nucleotide sequence: TGTGCCTGGAGTACCCAGGGGGCCGGTGAGCAGTTCTTC. Amino acids: CAWSTQGAGEQFF.

J is TRBJ1-2 and V is TRBV6-5; possible D gene TRBD1, 5 bases. The ends were cut back, 2 bases at V and 7 bases at J, with 11 bases in the middle. From germline, CDR1 is MNHEY and CDR2 SVGAGI. The CDR3 contains 13 residues. Written as DNA, the CDR3 is TGTGCCAGCAGTTACCTGGGGGGAAGTGGCTACACCTTC. This sequence encodes CASSYLGGSGYTF.

Regarding this clone: An end of the junction differs from the germline gene, which may be a read error. CDR3 sequence: CSSSPGSDGYTF. The CDR3 region has the DNA TGTTCCAGCAGCCCAGGGTCGGATGGCTACACCTTC. The chain combines TRBV7-9 with TRBJ1-2; D might be TRBD1 (5 bases). The CDR3 has 12 residues. Per germline, CDR1 SEHNR and CDR2 FQNEAQ (reference sequence).

This clone was observed a few times. V and J are TRBV7-2 and TRBJ1-5, with a tentative D call TRBD1 (5 bases). Per germline, CDR1 SGHTA and CDR2 FQGNSA. The V gene lost 1 base and the J gene lost 3 bases, with 19 bases spanning the gap. CDR3 length: 18 amino acids. The CDR3 region is CASSLGGGGPRPNQPQHF. The CDR3 DNA sequence: TGTGCCAGCAGCTTAGGCGGGGGGGGACCCCGACCCAATCAGCCCCAGCATTTT.

This chain joins TRBV11-2 and TRBJ1-1; D ambiguous. The CDR3 is 13 amino acids. CDR1 and CDR2 (germline): SGHAT, FQNNGV. Trimming pared 2 bases from V and 0 bases from J, leaving 4 bases between. The CDR3 here is CASSLIMNTEAFF. The CDR3 DNA reads TGTGCCAGCAGCTTAATAATGAACACTGAAGCTTTCTTT.

This clone was seen only a few times. This specimen includes other DNA sequences encoding the same CDR3. The J gene is TRBJ2-1, the V gene TRBV6-5, with D hard to call. Germline V gives CDR1 MNHEY, CDR2 SVGAGI. V was shortened by 2 bases and J by 7 bases, with 3 bases between the two germline ends. This CDR3 spans 11 amino acids. The CDR3 DNA follows: TGTGCCAGCAGTTACCTTAATGAGCAGTTCTTC. As protein: CASSYLNEQFF.

The J gene is TRBJ2-2, the V gene TRBV9; 9 positions match TRBD2. Trimming removed 4 bases from V and 6 bases from J; junction bases left unmatched: 19. This CDR3 region has 19 residues. Germline V gives CDR1 SGDLS, CDR2 YYNGEE. The CDR3 loop reads CASSPIPLSGRIGAGELFF. In DNA, the CDR3 is TGTGCCAGCAGCCCCATCCCTTTGAGCGGGAGGATCGGCGCCGGGGAGCTGTTTTTT.

This clone was seen a single time. V and J are TRBV7-9 and TRBJ2-3, with 10 bases aligning to TRBD2. V dropped 1 base and J dropped 0; count of bases not matched to a gene: 1. The CDR3 has 16 residues. CDR1 is SEHNR and CDR2 is FQNEAQ in the germline V gene (reference sequence). CDR3 sequence: CASSLGLAGSTDTQYF. CDR3 sequence (DNA): TGTGCCAGCAGCTTAGGACTAGCGGGTAGCACAGATACGCAGTATTTT.

J is TRBJ2-7 and V is TRBV4-1; D might be TRBD2 (6 bases). The CDR3 is 16 residues long. V was pared by 2 bases and J by 10 bases, with 24 bases between. CDR1 and CDR2 from the germline V gene are MGHRA and YSYEKL. CDR3 sequence reads: CASSQQITGTAEGQYF. The DNA of the CDR3 is TGCGCCAGCAGCCAACAAATAACCGGGACGGCGGAGGGACAGTACTTC.

V usage is TRBV29-1 and J usage is TRBJ1-4; 7 bases fit TRBD1. Per germline, CDR1 SQVTM and CDR2 ANQGSEA. This CDR3 has 16 amino acids. The V and J ends lost 7 bases and 4 bases, in that order; junction bases with no gene match: 15. In DNA, the CDR3 is TGCAGCGCAGTGCCCCTCGGGACAGCCTATAATGAAAAACTGTTTTTT. Amino acid sequence: CSAVPLGTAYNEKLFF.

The chain has TRBV6-1 and TRBJ2-1, with D possibly matching TRBD2 (5 bases). Germline V gene data show CDR1 as MNHNS and CDR2 as SASEGT. The CDR3 extends over 13 amino acids. Trimming stripped 10 bases from V and 10 bases from J, with 20 bases between. In DNA form, the CDR3 reads TGTGCCACGTCCGGGGTTCAGGTATGGGAGCAGTTCTTC. This codes for CATSGVQVWEQFF.

This chain uses TRBV5-1 with TRBJ1-1, with TRBD1 as a possible D gene (5 bases). The CDR3 length is 15 residues. The V end lost 4 bases, the J end lost 7 bases, and 20 bases lay between the germline ends. Germline lookup yields CDR1 SGHRS and CDR2 YFSETQ. The CDR3 is CASSGIDSEQSEAFF. The CDR3 bases are TGCGCCAGCAGCGGAATTGACAGTGAGCAGAGTGAAGCTTTCTTT.

The rearrangement uses TRBV7-9 and TRBJ1-3; no definite D call. Per germline, CDR1 SEHNR and CDR2 FQNEAQ (reference sequence). The V end lost 3 bases, the J end lost 2 bases, and 5 bases lay between the germline ends. The CDR3 loop spans 13 amino acids. CDR3 sequence: CASSLRAGNTIYF. For the CDR3, the DNA is TGTGCCAGCAGCTTGCGGGCTGGAAACACCATATATTTT. The full variable domain, with the rest looked up from reference TRBV7-9 and TRBJ1-3, is DTGVSQNPRHKITKRGQNVTFRCDPISEHNRLYWYRQTLGQGPEFLTYFQNEAQLEKSRLLSDRFSAERPKGSFSTLEIQRTEQGDSAMYLCASSLRAGNTIYFGEGSWLTVV.

This chain connects TRBV5-6 to TRBJ2-7; possibly TRBD2 for D (6 bases). Deletions cut 1 base from V and 2 bases from J, with 10 bases between. The CDR3 runs to 14 residues. Germline V gene data show CDR1 as SGHDT and CDR2 as YYEEEE. DNA for the CDR3: TGTGCCAGCAGCTTGTTTCGCGGGACCTACGAGCAGTACTTC. Residues: CASSLFRGTYEQYF.

This sequence joins TRBV7-9 and TRBJ1-2; D gene unclear. Trimming left V 5 bases short and J 6 bases short, with 22 bases between. The CDR3 extends over 16 amino acids. The germline V gene encodes CDR1 SEHNR and CDR2 FQNEAQ (reference sequence). The CDR3 sequence: CASSVVVVSRGDGYTF. For the CDR3, the DNA is TGTGCCAGCAGCGTTGTAGTGGTCAGTCGGGGAGATGGCTACACCTTC.

The chain combines TRBV11-1 with TRBJ1-6; D is uncertain. Germline CDR1 SGHAT, CDR2 FQDESV (reference sequence). Trimming removed 8 bases at V and 6 bases at J, with 8 bases between. This CDR3 is built from 12 residues. In DNA, the CDR3 is TGTGCCAGCGGGCCCCGTAATTCACCCCTCCACTTT. It translates to CASGPRNSPLHF.

The chain couples TRBV7-6 to TRBJ2-1, with 11 bases that match TRBD2. This CDR3 has 15 residues. The V gene's germline CDR1 is SGHVS and CDR2 FNYEAQ. V gave up 5 bases and J gave up 4 bases; unmatched junction bases: 4. The chain's CDR3 is CASSRRTSGYNEQFF. The CDR3 DNA reads TGTGCCAGCAGCCGTCGGACTAGCGGGTACAATGAGCAGTTCTTC.